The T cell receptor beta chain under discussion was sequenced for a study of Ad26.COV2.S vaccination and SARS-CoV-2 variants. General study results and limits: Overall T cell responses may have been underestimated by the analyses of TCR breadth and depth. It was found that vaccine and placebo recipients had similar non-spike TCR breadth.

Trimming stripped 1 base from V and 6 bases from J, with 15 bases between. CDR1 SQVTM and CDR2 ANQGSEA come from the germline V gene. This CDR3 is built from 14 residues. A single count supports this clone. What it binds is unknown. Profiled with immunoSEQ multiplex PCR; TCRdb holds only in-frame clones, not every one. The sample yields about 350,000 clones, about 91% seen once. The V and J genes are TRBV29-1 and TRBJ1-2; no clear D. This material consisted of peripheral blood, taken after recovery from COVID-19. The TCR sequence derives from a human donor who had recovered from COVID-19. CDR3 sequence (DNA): TGCAGCGTTGAAGGATGGGATCGCGGAGATGGCTACACCTTC. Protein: CSVEGWDRGDGYTF.